The 6 T cell receptor beta chains in this list originate from one sample, sequenced in a study of T cell changes during pregnancy in multiple sclerosis. Generated by immunoSEQ multiplex PCR, the TCRdb table keeps only in-frame clones and is missing some. The sample consists of 25,000 to 35,000 clones, approximately 88% of them appearing once. Sequencing used CD8+ T cells from peripheral blood mononuclear cells, obtained in the first trimester of pregnancy. These receptors all stem from a female donor with multiple sclerosis, enrolled in a pregnancy study.

J is TRBJ2-1 and V is TRBV10-2, with 10 bases matching TRBD1. CDR3 length: 15 residues. The germline V gene encodes CDR1 WSHSY and CDR2 SAAADI. V lost 6 bases, J lost 2 bases, and 4 bases stayed unmatched. In DNA, the CDR3 is TGCGCCAGCAGCCCGGGACAGGGGACCTACAATGAGCAGTTCTTC. Translated, it gives CASSPGQGTYNEQFF.

The CDR3: CASSSSSGGYYEQYF. In DNA, the CDR3 is TGTGCCAGCAGCTCATCTAGCGGGGGATACTACGAGCAGTACTTC. V gene TRBV5-4 combines with J gene TRBJ2-7; TRBD2 matches at 10 bases. In germline, CDR1 is SGHNT, CDR2 YYREEE (reference sequence). Unmatched junction bases numbered 6, after V lost 3 bases and J lost 3 bases. The CDR3 extends over 15 amino acids.

CDR3 region: CATSREAGMNTEAFF. CDR3 nucleotide sequence: TGTGCCACCAGCAGAGAAGCCGGGATGAACACTGAAGCTTTCTTT. The gene calls are TRBV15 and TRBJ1-1; the D is unclear. V shed 0 bases and J shed 0 bases, with 8 bases lying between them. The germline V gene has CDR1 LNHNV and CDR2 YYDKDF (reference sequence). There are 15 residues in the CDR3.

The rearrangement uses TRBV19 and TRBJ1-2, with a possible D match to TRBD1 (5 bases). CDR1 and CDR2 (germline): LNHDA, SQIVND (reference sequence). The CDR3 consists of 11 residues. Trimming pared 8 bases from V and 8 bases from J, leaving 12 bases between. CDR3 nucleotide sequence: TGTGCCAGTTCCACAGGTTTAGGCTACACCTTC. This codes for CASSTGLGYTF.

The V gene is TRBV28, the J gene TRBJ2-5; a weak D match, TRBD2 (5 bases). The CDR3 spans 16 residues. CDR1 is MDHEN and CDR2 is SYDVKM in the germline V gene. Trimming stripped 6 bases from V and 1 base from J, with 18 bases between. This chain's CDR3 is CASSSPTQRAQETQYF. CDR3 in DNA: TGTGCCAGCAGCTCACCGACCCAGAGGGCCCAAGAGACCCAGTACTTC.

The CDR3 spells CASSYSGQQETQYF. CDR3 DNA sequence: TGTGCCAGCAGTTACTCGGGACAACAAGAGACCCAGTACTTC. This chain joins TRBV6-6 and TRBJ2-5; a weak D match, TRBD1 (6 bases). Trimming pared 0 bases from V and 2 bases from J, leaving 7 bases between. This CDR3 is built from 14 residues. Germline V gene sequence: CDR1 MNHNY, CDR2 SVGAGI (reference sequence).